This T cell receptor (beta chain) is drawn from a study of cytomegalovirus exposure and HLA in healthy donors. Study results and caveats: In a later analysis, HLA-C alleles had the fewest associated TCRs, DRB1 alleles the most.

Note on this clone: The antigen remains undetermined.

In germline, CDR1 is SEHNR, CDR2 FQNEAQ (reference sequence). The V end lost 5 bases, the J end lost 5 bases, and 21 bases lay between the germline ends. The CDR3 sequence is 16 residues long. PCR involved 60 Vbeta and 13 Jbeta primers. Using immunoSEQ multiplex PCR, the repertoire was profiled, and TCRdb retains in-frame clones only, with some absent. The table lists over 120,000 clones, approximately 70% of them singletons. Source material: PBMCs. The chain carries TRBV7-9 and TRBJ1-1, with a tentative D call TRBD1 (6 bases). The receptor was isolated from a woman between 55 and 75 years old in good health and CMV-seropositive. CDR3 DNA sequence: TGTGCCAGCAGCCCCGGAATTTCAGGGGTTGGTACTGAAGCTTTCTTT. It encodes CASSPGISGVGTEAFF. Drawing the rest from reference TRBV7-9 and TRBJ1-1, the complete variable domain is DTGVSQNPRHKITKRGQNVTFRCDPISEHNRLYWYRQTLGQGPEFLTYFQNEAQLEKSRLLSDRFSAERPKGSFSTLEIQRTEQGDSAMYLCASSPGISGVGTEAFFGQGTRLTVV.